What follows is one T cell receptor (beta chain) and its context. This CDR3 is built from 16 residues. Germline V lookup: CDR1 SEHNR, CDR2 FQNEAQ (reference sequence). V lost 5 bases to trimming and J lost 0 bases; unmatched junction nucleotides: 7. The data were obtained in a study of T cell changes during pregnancy in multiple sclerosis. The data were produced by immunoSEQ multiplex PCR, yet TCRdb's version contains in-frame clones alone and is incomplete. This sample carries approximately 43,000 clones, about 92% of them seen once, and the ten largest clones take 10%. The source material was CD8+ T cells from peripheral blood mononuclear cells, sampled in the first trimester of pregnancy. The clonotype originates from a female donor with multiple sclerosis, enrolled in a pregnancy study. The chain carries TRBV7-9 and TRBJ2-5; 9 bases are a match to TRBD2. The CDR3 coding sequence is TGTGCCAGCAGCCAATTTGGCGGGGGGGACCAAGAGACCCAGTACTTC. Translated: CASSQFGGGDQETQYF.